The 27 T cell receptor beta chains given below trace back to one sample, sequenced in a study of blood T cell repertoires in COVID-19. Assay used: immunoSEQ multiplex PCR; TCRdb lists only in-frame clones, some missing. The data show 410,000 or so clones, with around 91% seen just once and about 1.6% held by the top ten. Sequencing was done on a sample of peripheral blood. The receptors derive from a woman aged 40 to 55 with COVID-19, enrolled during active disease.

The chain links TRBV18 to TRBJ2-1, with 7 bases fitting TRBD2. The V and J ends lost 3 bases and 10 bases, in that order; junction bases with no gene match: 9. Germline V gene sequence: CDR1 KGHSH, CDR2 LQKENI. This CDR3 has 14 amino acids. The CDR3 DNA follows: TGTGCCAGCTCACCCCTAGCGGCCCTCGGCGAGCAGTTCTTC. Encoded protein: CASSPLAALGEQFF.

The table lists this clone with a few counts. The chain uses TRBV5-1 and TRBJ1-1; D call uncertain. The germline gives CDR1 SGHRS, CDR2 YFSETQ. This CDR3 is 14 amino acids long. V was cut by 4 bases and J by 2 bases, with 12 bases left in between. CDR3 bases: TGCGCCAGCAGCCCCTCCCCTACTAACACTGAAGCTTTCTTT. Protein product: CASSPSPTNTEAFF.

This chain links TRBV19 with TRBJ1-1, with D possibly TRBD1 on 6 matching bases. The V end was cut by 5 bases, the J end by 2 bases, with 12 bases between. This CDR3 is built from 14 residues. Germline V CDR1 and CDR2: LNHDA, SQIVND (reference sequence). For the CDR3, the DNA is TGTGCCAGTAGTCAATTCGGGACAAACACTGAAGCTTTCTTT. Encoded protein: CASSQFGTNTEAFF.

The V and J genes are TRBV5-1 and TRBJ1-1, with 7 bases aligning to TRBD1. The CDR3 spans 16 residues. Germline loops: CDR1 SGHRS, CDR2 YFSETQ. The ends lost 0 bases at V and 1 base at J; junction bases unmatched: 6. The CDR3 protein is CASSLGLQGPNTEAFF. The DNA of the CDR3 is TGCGCCAGCAGCTTGGGGTTACAGGGGCCGAACACTGAAGCTTTCTTT.

This chain joins TRBV5-1 and TRBJ2-7; perhaps TRBD2 as D (5 bases). This CDR3 spans 14 amino acids. Deletions cut 1 base from V and 5 bases from J, with 13 bases between. CDR1 is SGHRS and CDR2 is YFSETQ in the germline V gene. The DNA of the CDR3 is TGCGCCAGCAGCTTGATCCCCGGGGAAAACGAGCAGTACTTC. Amino acids: CASSLIPGENEQYF.

This chain uses TRBV11-2 with TRBJ1-5, with D maybe TRBD1 (5 bases). Between the trimmed V and J ends, which lost 5 bases and 8 bases, there was a span of 16 bases. The germline gives CDR1 SGHAT, CDR2 FQNNGV. The CDR3 has 14 amino acids. This CDR3 reads CASSPAGGEEPQHF. DNA of the CDR3: TGTGCCAGCAGCCCAGCCGGGGGGGAAGAGCCCCAGCATTTT.

The chain uses TRBV12-3 or TRBV12-4 and TRBJ1-1; D remains unclear. Trimming took 6 bases from V and 6 from J, leaving 11 bases between them. This CDR3 comprises 12 residues. This chain's CDR3 is CASSSGRAEAFF. DNA for the CDR3: TGTGCCAGCAGCTCCGGGAGGGCTGAAGCTTTCTTT.

The genes are TRBV19 and TRBJ2-7; 12 bases align to TRBD1. CDR3 length equals 16 residues. Germline V gene data show CDR1 as LNHDA and CDR2 as SQIVND (reference sequence). The ends lost 5 bases at V and 5 bases at J; junction bases unmatched: 10. Here the CDR3 DNA reads TGTGCCAGTAGTTCCCGGGACAGGGGGCTCCGACACGAGCAGTACTTC. This encodes CASSSRDRGLRHEQYF.

Regarding this clone: The same CDR3 arises from other DNA sequences in this sample as well. J is TRBJ1-2 and V is TRBV28; 7 bases are a match to TRBD1. V shed 4 bases and J 5 bases; nucleotides not matched to a gene: 4. The length of the CDR3 is 13 residues. The germline CDR1 and CDR2 sequences are MDHEN and SYDVKM. The CDR3 is CASSSTGRYGYTF. Written as DNA, the CDR3 is TGTGCCAGCAGTTCGACAGGGAGGTATGGCTACACCTTC.

The chain uses TRBV5-1 and TRBJ1-1; D may be TRBD1 (6 bases). The germline gives CDR1 SGHRS, CDR2 YFSETQ. Trimming took off 4 bases at V and 3 bases at J, with 13 bases between the two ends. The CDR3 is 14 residues long. This chain's CDR3 is CASSDSYRDTEAFF. CDR3 DNA sequence: TGCGCCAGCAGCGACTCATACAGGGACACTGAAGCTTTCTTT.

This chain connects TRBV5-1 to TRBJ1-4; D ambiguous. V lost 0 bases, J lost 4 bases, and 7 bases lay in between. The CDR3 is made up of 14 amino acids. Per germline, CDR1 SGHRS and CDR2 YFSETQ. CDR3 region: CASSLGQINEKLFF. CDR3 sequence (DNA): TGCGCCAGCAGCTTGGGACAAATTAATGAAAAACTGTTTTTT.

There are a few counts of this clone. The J gene is TRBJ2-5, the V gene TRBV7-2, with a tentative D call TRBD2 (6 bases). The CDR3 contains 14 residues. V lost 5 bases to trimming and J lost 4 bases, with 14 bases between them. The V gene's germline CDR1 is SGHTA and CDR2 FQGNSA. Here the CDR3 reads CASSPRLGSETQYF. The CDR3 coding sequence is TGTGCCAGCAGCCCCCGACTAGGGTCAGAGACCCAGTACTTC. Full variable domain (outside the CDR3, taken from reference TRBV7-2 and TRBJ2-5): GAGVSQSPSNKVTEKGKDVELRCDPISGHTALYWYRQSLGQGLEFLIYFQGNSAPDKSGLPSDRFSAERTGGSVSTLTIQRTQQEDSAVYLCASSPRLGSETQYFGPGTRLLVL.

Remarks on this clone: Germline and junction disagree at one end, which may indicate a read error. The chain links TRBV30 to TRBJ2-7; TRBD1 might be the D (6 bases). The length of the CDR3 is 10 residues. CDR1 is GTSNPN and CDR2 is SVGIG in the germline V gene (reference sequence). CDR3 sequence reads: CAWGQGPLGF. The CDR3 DNA reads as TGTGCCTGGGGTCAGGGGCCCCTTGGCTTC. Looking up the rest from reference TRBV30 and TRBJ2-7 gives the full variable domain: SQTIHQWPATLVQPVGSPLSLECTVEGTSNPNLYWYRQAAGRGLQLLFYSVGIGQISSEVPQNLSASRPQDRQFILSSKKLLLSDSGFYLCAWGQGPLGFGPGTRLTVT.

The chain uses TRBV27 and TRBJ2-1, with D tentatively TRBD1 (5 bases). The CDR3 totals 18 residues. Trimming cost V 1 base and J 7 bases, with 23 bases left between them. Germline assignment: CDR1 MNHEY and CDR2 SMNVEV (reference sequence). CDR3 sequence (DNA): TGTGCCAGCAGTTTATTTCCCCCTAGGACAATTGGGAAGAATGAGCAGTTCTTC. Its protein is CASSLFPPRTIGKNEQFF.

This chain joins TRBV9 and TRBJ2-3; 8 nucleotides align to TRBD2. CDR1 SGDLS and CDR2 YYNGEE come from the germline V gene. This CDR3 region has 16 residues. Losses at the gene ends were 7 bases for V and 0 bases for J; bases not matched to a gene: 10. DNA for the CDR3: TGTGCCAGCGCCGTATCGGGGGGGCCTAGCACAGATACGCAGTATTTT. This codes for CASAVSGGPSTDTQYF.

The chain links TRBV9 to TRBJ1-1, with 9 positions matching TRBD1. V dropped 6 bases and J dropped 4; count of bases not matched to a gene: 10. Germline CDR1 is SGDLS and CDR2 is YYNGEE. The CDR3 contains 15 residues. The CDR3 loop reads CASNRDRDGRTEAFF. The CDR3 nucleotides read TGTGCCAGCAACCGGGACAGGGACGGTCGCACTGAAGCTTTCTTT.

V gene TRBV30 combines with J gene TRBJ1-2; tentatively, D is TRBD1 (5 bases). CDR1 GTSNPN and CDR2 SVGIG come from the germline V gene (reference sequence). The CDR3 sequence is 11 residues long. DNA for the CDR3: TGTGCGGCAGGGCCTAACTATGGCTACACCTTC. Amino acid sequence: CAAGPNYGYTF.

V gene TRBV6-2 or TRBV6-3 combines with J gene TRBJ1-2; TRBD1 agrees at 11 bases. The CDR3 is 14 amino acids. The germline V gene has CDR1 MNHEY and CDR2 SVGEGT. J lost 8 bases, V lost 5 bases, and 7 bases had no gene match. CDR3 region: CASSDPGQGEGYTF. In nucleotides, the CDR3 is TGTGCCAGCAGTGACCCGGGACAGGGGGAAGGCTACACCTTC.

This chain connects TRBV15 to TRBJ2-7; 9 nucleotides line up with TRBD1. With V trimmed by 0 bases and J by 3 bases, 6 bases remained unmatched. The CDR3 consists of 16 residues. The germline gives CDR1 LNHNV, CDR2 YYDKDF (reference sequence). CDR3 bases: TGTGCCACCAGCAGAGACCCGGGACAGGGAGTCTACGAGCAGTACTTC. Its translation: CATSRDPGQGVYEQYF.

The genes are TRBV5-6 and TRBJ2-7; 7 bases map to TRBD1. Germline V gene lookup returns CDR1 SGHDT and CDR2 YYEEEE. The CDR3 sequence is 16 residues long. V dropped 2 bases and J dropped 5; count of bases not matched to a gene: 13. In nucleotides, the CDR3 is TGTGCCAGCAGCTTAACTGACAGGGAGTTTTTCCACGAGCAGTACTTC. The encoded protein is CASSLTDREFFHEQYF.

Of note for this clone: At one end the junction does not follow the germline gene, possibly because of a read error. The V call is TRBV6-4, the J call TRBJ2-3, with 10 bases fitting TRBD2. CDR3 length: 16 residues. Germline-derived CDR1 and CDR2 are MRHNA and SNTAGT. CDR3 in amino acids: CASSDSSGSSTDTQYF. Here the CDR3 DNA reads TGTGCCAGCAGCGACTCTAGCGGGAGCAGCACAGATACGCAGTATTTT.

This clone has only a few counts. V gene TRBV6-5 combines with J gene TRBJ1-1, with 9 nucleotides matching TRBD1. The CDR3 is made up of 14 amino acids. CDR1 MNHEY and CDR2 SVGAGI come from the germline V gene. V lost 11 bases, J lost 4 bases, and 11 bases stayed unmatched. The CDR3 loop reads CASSAHRGLTEAFF. The CDR3 coding sequence is TGTGCCTCCTCCGCCCACAGGGGGCTCACTGAAGCTTTCTTT.

J is TRBJ2-1 and V is TRBV19, with 7 bases fitting TRBD1. V trimming: 1 base; J trimming: 2 bases; junction bases outside the gene matches: 2. The CDR3 has 15 amino acids. Germline V lookup: CDR1 LNHDA, CDR2 SQIVND (reference sequence). CDR3 DNA sequence: TGTGCCAGTAGTATAGGACAGGGCGCCTACAATGAGCAGTTCTTC. Amino acid sequence: CASSIGQGAYNEQFF.

The chain couples TRBV27 to TRBJ2-3; the match to TRBD2 covers 7 bases. CDR3 length: 16 residues. The trim removed 2 bases at V and 1 base at J, leaving 6 bases unmatched. CDR1 and CDR2 from the germline V gene are MNHEY and SMNVEV (reference sequence). CDR3 protein: CASSLVGGTRTDTQYF. CDR3 nucleotides: TGTGCCAGCAGTTTAGTGGGGGGGACTCGCACAGATACGCAGTATTTT.

The rearrangement links TRBV30 to TRBJ1-2; 10 positions agree with TRBD1. Trimming removed 6 bases from V and 4 bases from J; junction bases left unmatched: 14. The CDR3 contains 16 residues. Germline assignment: CDR1 GTSNPN and CDR2 SVGIG (reference sequence). The CDR3: CACFLGQGPTFYGYTF. The CDR3 coding sequence is TGTGCCTGCTTCTTGGGACAGGGGCCTACCTTCTATGGCTACACCTTC. Full variable domain (remainder filled in from reference TRBV30 and TRBJ1-2): SQTIHQWPATLVQPVGSPLSLECTVEGTSNPNLYWYRQAAGRGLQLLFYSVGIGQISSEVPQNLSASRPQDRQFILSSKKLLLSDSGFYLCACFLGQGPTFYGYTFGSGTRLTVV.

This sequence joins TRBV5-5 and TRBJ1-4; no definite D call. CDR3 length: 15 amino acids. V lost 0 bases and J 1 base, leaving 7 bases between the germline ends. The germline gives CDR1 SGHKS, CDR2 YYEKEE (reference sequence). The chain's CDR3 is CASSLVAITNEKLFF. CDR3 DNA: TGTGCCAGCAGCTTGGTCGCGATAACTAATGAAAAACTGTTTTTT.

The CDR3 loop is CASKPDRVTNEKLFF. Written as DNA, the CDR3 is TGTGCCAGTAAACCCGACAGGGTGACTAATGAAAAACTGTTTTTT. V gene TRBV19 combines with J gene TRBJ1-4, with 7 bases identical to TRBD1. The CDR3 has 15 amino acids. The J segment lost 2 bases and the V segment lost 7 bases, leaving 7 bases of the junction unmatched. Germline-derived CDR1 and CDR2 are LNHDA and SQIVND (reference sequence).